This T cell receptor beta chain stems from a study of blood T cell repertoires in COVID-19. On the study more broadly: From the United States, Italy and Spain came samples of acute and convalescent COVID-19. The analysed material was cDNA or gDNA that came from T cells, B-cell-depleted T cells, or PBMCs.

V was cut by 9 bases and J by 4 bases, with 30 bases left in between. CDR3 size: 19 residues. Per the germline V gene, CDR1 is MNHEY and CDR2 is SMNVEV (reference sequence). Generated by immunoSEQ multiplex PCR, the TCRdb table keeps only in-frame clones and is missing some. The table includes roughly 200,000 clones, around 86% detected once. Sequencing was done on a sample of peripheral blood. The receptor was isolated from a man aged 35-49 years with acute or convalescent COVID-19. The J gene is TRBJ1-4, the V gene TRBV27; D gene unclear. CDR3 protein: CASPPQSTGISSLNEKLFF. CDR3 nucleotide sequence: TGTGCCAGTCCGCCCCAGTCGACGGGTATTTCTAGTCTTAATGAAAAACTGTTTTTT.